This T cell receptor (beta chain) appears in the sequencing data of a study of vaccination and CD4 T cells after COVID-19. The treatment: roughly ten-day PBMC culture with coronavirus spike peptide pools or control peptides (ViraFEST assay). Cultured CD4+ T cell DNA underwent sequencing with the Oncomine TCR Beta short-read assay. TCRdb reanalysed the PCR reads using MiXCR and keeps one entry per CDR3 protein. Among approximately 12,000 distinct CDR3 sequences, more than 25% were seen once, and the ten largest hold 20% to 25%. This clonotype is deemed medium-sized. No antigen is known for it. The specimen sequenced was cultured CD4+ T cells from blood. The receptor's source is a human donor with COVID-19.

For the CDR3, the DNA is TGTGCCAGCAGCAAATATGACAGCCAGCCCCAGCATTTT. Translating it yields CASSKYDSQPQHF. V gene TRBV21-1 combines with J gene TRBJ1-5; the table's D call of TRBD1 was not tested on the DNA. TRBV21-1 is tagged as a pseudogene. The CDR3 length is 13 residues.